This T cell receptor (beta chain) was observed in a study of blood T cell repertoires in COVID-19 (TCRdb year 2020). Context from the whole study: Samples from collaborators originated in the United States, Italy and Spain and spanned both the acute and convalescent phases of COVID-19. A de-identified subject ID, COVID-19 status, age in years and sex were almost always included in the sample metadata. A freely available public database, intended as a resource for researchers studying the immune response to SARS-CoV-2, is where the repertoires were released. Where available, HLA class I and class II types were obtained from metadata supplied by the sample provider rather than from assay-based typing. The prospective study material was composed of cDNA or gDNA derived from T cells, B-cell-depleted T cells, or PBMCs. The dataset comprised deeply sampled blood TCRbeta repertoires from subjects exposed to, actively infected with, or recovered from COVID-19. The samples were drawn from two sources: the first 160 participants of the ongoing ImmuneRACE study, and some 1,300 subjects contributed by 6 global collaborators. The full study reports these points: Clinical and demographic metadata were provided uncurated, with the amount varying by source and participant.

The collaborating institutions used their own protocols to collect whole blood in K2EDTA tubes. For TCRbeta analysis, collaborators shipped samples in one of three forms: frozen whole blood, isolated PBMCs, or DNA extracted from either of those sample types. As regards this clone: Its antigen has not been determined. Per-base quality was not reported, and no clone a single base away is much larger than it.

TCRbeta CDR3 regions were amplified from genomic DNA using the immunoSEQ Assay, a bias-controlled multiplex PCR. As for the original processing: Within the assay, amplification of reference gene primers was used to estimate how many nucleated cells each sample contained. To quantify the absolute abundance of each unique TCRbeta CDR3 rearrangement, sequence reads were collapsed and filtered. For each sample, productive Simpson clonality was calculated as the square root of Simpson's diversity index over productive rearrangements. What TCRdb holds here is the immuneACCESS table cut down to in-frame rearrangements. Part of the clones is not present; checked against another copy, under half of the missing clones reflect an unresolved V gene, and the others are unexplained. The V and J calls and clone size come from that table; D and trimming were worked out from the DNA. The sample includes 150,000 or so clones, with 80% to 90% observed a single time. Jointly, the top ten make up roughly 14% of the sample.

The CDR3 spans 15 residues, from the cysteine through the phenylalanine. The DNA shown is the 45-base CDR3, in frame from base 1. The germline V gene (reference sequence) specifies LGHDT as CDR1 and YNNKEL as CDR2. The germline ends are 15 bases apart after V is trimmed by 5 bases and J by 4 bases. The sequence came from a woman aged 40 to 50 with acute or convalescent COVID-19. The V and J genes are TRBV3-1 (or the pseudogene TRBV3-2) and TRBJ1-5, with a tentative D gene TRBD1 over 6 matching bases. Source material: peripheral blood. The bases read TGTGCCAGCAGCGTTACTCATACAGGGAATCAGCCCCAGCATTTT. Translation gives CASSVTHTGNQPQHF.